The rows below give T cell receptor beta chains drawn from one sample of a study of T cell changes during pregnancy in multiple sclerosis. Assay: immunoSEQ multiplex PCR; the TCRdb copy retains only in-frame clones and omits some. The table has some 110,000 clones, 80% to 95% seen once. The input for sequencing was peripheral blood, taken in the third trimester of pregnancy. The receptors derive from a female donor with multiple sclerosis, enrolled in a pregnancy study. Each CDR3 is given with its conserved first and last residue. A D gene is named only where the DNA matches it firmly. For some rows the clone size is stated as once, few or many, or as a class when expanded; others skip it.

v_call	clone_size	d_call	j_call	cdr3_aa	cdr3_nt
TRBV5-1	NA	TRBD2	TRBJ2-2	CASSLELAGNTGELFF	TGCGCCAGCAGCTTGGAGCTAGCGGGGAACACCGGGGAGCTGTTTTTT
TRBV7-9	NA	NA	TRBJ1-2	CASSRSTVHGYGYTF	TGTGCCAGCAGCCGCTCGACAGTCCATGGCTATGGCTACACCTTC
TRBV11-2	few	NA	TRBJ2-4	CASSLERGGIAKNIQYF	TGTGCCAGCAGCTTAGAGAGGGGGGGTATAGCCAAAAACATTCAGTACTTC
TRBV27	NA	NA	TRBJ1-5	CASSLRRGNQPQHF	TGTGCCAGCAGTTTAAGACGAGGAAATCAGCCCCAGCATTTT
TRBV7-9	NA	TRBD1	TRBJ2-7	CASSLAQGQGTYEQYF	TGTGCCAGCAGCTTAGCGCAGGGACAGGGGACCTACGAGCAGTACTTC
TRBV6-6	NA	NA	TRBJ2-1	CASRSQGFPYNEQFF	TGTGCCAGCCGGTCCCAGGGTTTCCCCTACAATGAGCAGTTCTTC
TRBV5-6	NA	NA	TRBJ2-7	CASSSLVQGWVYEQYF	TGTGCCAGCAGCTCCCTAGTGCAGGGGTGGGTCTACGAGCAGTACTTC
TRBV23-1	NA	NA	TRBJ2-6	CASSQSDSRPGANVLTF	TGCGCCAGCAGTCAATCGGACAGCCGACCTGGGGCCAACGTCCTGACTTTC
TRBV7-2	NA	TRBD2	TRBJ2-1	CASSLAPTGTRRWEQFF	TGTGCCAGCAGCTTAGCCCCAACCGGGACTAGGAGATGGGAGCAGTTCTTC
TRBV5-6	NA	TRBD2	TRBJ2-7	CASSFSGTSDEQYF	TGTGCCAGCAGCTTCTCCGGGACTAGTGACGAGCAGTACTTC
TRBV18	NA	TRBD1	TRBJ2-2	CASSPQGQHTGELFF	TGTGCCAGCTCACCCCAGGGACAGCACACCGGGGAGCTGTTTTTT
TRBV6-1	few	NA	TRBJ1-3	CASREVLSGNTIYF	TGTGCCAGCAGAGAGGTGCTGTCTGGAAACACCATATATTTT
TRBV19	NA	NA	TRBJ1-5	CASSIVGGRYQPQHF	TGTGCCAGTAGTATTGTCGGGGGGCGGTATCAGCCCCAGCATTTT
TRBV19	NA	TRBD1	TRBJ2-6	CASTSTGLSGANVLTF	TGTGCCAGTACCTCGACAGGGCTCTCTGGGGCCAACGTCCTGACTTTC
TRBV6-5	once	NA	TRBJ1-2	CASSYLDAGYGYTF	TGTGCCAGCAGTTACCTGGACGCGGGCTATGGCTACACCTTC
TRBV7-2	NA	TRBD1	TRBJ1-2	CASSYQGQGSRLDYGYTF	TGTGCCAGCAGCTATCAAGGACAGGGCTCGCGACTAGACTATGGCTACACCTTC
TRBV7-9	NA	NA	TRBJ1-1	CASSSGAPEAFF	TGTGCCAGCAGCTCCGGAGCACCTGAAGCTTTCTTT
TRBV11-3	NA	NA	TRBJ1-3	CASSLNRVAGNTIYF	TGTGCCAGCAGCTTAAACAGGGTGGCTGGAAACACCATATATTTT
TRBV10-3	NA	NA	TRBJ2-7	CAISESTSIYYEQYF	TGTGCCATCAGTGAGTCTACTAGCATATACTACGAGCAGTACTTC
TRBV27	NA	TRBD1	TRBJ1-1	CASSPYRGGTEAFF	TGTGCCAGCAGTCCGTACAGGGGAGGCACTGAAGCTTTCTTT
TRBV7-7	NA	NA	TRBJ2-3	CASSLSGADTQYF	TGTGCCAGCAGCTTGAGTGGTGCAGATACGCAGTATTTT
TRBV5-1	NA	TRBD1	TRBJ1-3	CASSPGAPQGAGGNTIYF	TGCGCCAGCAGCCCGGGAGCTCCACAGGGGGCAGGTGGAAACACCATATATTTT
TRBV5-8	NA	NA	TRBJ2-7	CASSLVRPSEYF	TGTGCCAGCAGCTTAGTCCGCCCCAGCGAGTACTTC
TRBV6-5	NA	NA	TRBJ1-2	CASSYLGEGGYTF	TGTGCCAGCAGTTACCTGGGGGAGGGTGGCTACACCTTC
TRBV28	NA	NA	TRBJ1-5	CASSLLQGVNQPQHF	TGTGCCAGCAGTTTATTACAGGGAGTGAATCAGCCCCAGCATTTT
TRBV7-9	NA	NA	TRBJ2-7	CASSLVTPGEQYF	TGTGCCAGCAGCTTAGTCACACCGGGCGAGCAGTACTTC
TRBV9	few	NA	TRBJ1-1	CASSEGGDTEAFF	TGTGCCAGCAGCGAGGGGGGGGACACTGAAGCTTTCTTT
TRBV14	NA	TRBD1	TRBJ1-1	CASSRRQGRTEAFF	TGTGCCAGCAGCCGGAGACAGGGTAGAACTGAAGCTTTCTTT
TRBV7-3	NA	NA	TRBJ2-1	CASSLIGGAGRGNEQFF	TGTGCCAGCAGCTTAATCGGAGGCGCGGGAAGAGGTAATGAGCAGTTCTTC
TRBV5-1	NA	TRBD1	TRBJ1-1	CASSLATGGNTEAFF	TGCGCCAGCAGCTTGGCGACAGGGGGTAACACTGAAGCTTTCTTT
TRBV25-1	NA	NA	TRBJ2-3	CASSEWGGGTDTQYF	TGTGCCAGCAGTGAATGGGGCGGGGGCACAGATACGCAGTATTTT
TRBV4-1	NA	TRBD2	TRBJ2-3	CASSQEPGGPLSTDTQYF	TGCGCCAGCAGCCAAGAGCCGGGGGGGCCCCTTAGCACAGATACGCAGTATTTT
TRBV6-1	NA	NA	TRBJ1-5	CASREGARGNQPQHF	TGTGCCAGCAGGGAAGGGGCTAGGGGTAATCAGCCCCAGCATTTT
TRBV6-5	NA	NA	TRBJ1-2	CASSYSTSSYGYTF	TGTGCCAGCAGTTACTCGACGTCTAGCTATGGCTACACCTTC
TRBV27	NA	TRBD1	TRBJ2-7	CARPRTGLGEQYF	TGTGCCAGACCTAGGACAGGTCTTGGCGAGCAGTACTTC
TRBV5-4	few	NA	TRBJ2-1	CASSPAGYNEQFF	TGTGCCAGCAGTCCCGCAGGTTACAATGAGCAGTTCTTC
TRBV6-1	NA	TRBD1	TRBJ1-5	CASRVGQGGNQPQHF	TGTGCCAGCAGAGTAGGACAGGGTGGGAATCAGCCCCAGCATTTT
TRBV5-1	NA	TRBD1	TRBJ2-1	CASSLDRSTYNEQFF	TGCGCCAGCAGCCTGGACAGGTCGACCTACAATGAGCAGTTCTTC
TRBV6-8	NA	TRBD1	TRBJ1-6	CATKPGPGTGLSPLHF	TGTGCCACCAAACCCGGACCGGGGACAGGTTTGTCACCCCTCCACTTT
TRBV19	NA	NA	TRBJ1-1	CASVQGKGMNTEAFF	TGTGCCAGTGTTCAGGGGAAGGGCATGAACACTGAAGCTTTCTTT
TRBV27	NA	TRBD2	TRBJ2-1	CASSPQRGSYNEQFF	TGTGCCAGCAGTCCCCAGCGGGGATCATACAATGAGCAGTTCTTC